The TCR beta chain described here comes from a study of blood T cell repertoires in COVID-19. About the research overall: The samples span acute and convalescent COVID-19 from the United States, Italy and Spain. PBMCs, B-cell-depleted T cells, or T cells were the source of the cDNA or gDNA that made up the material.

Authors' analysis steps: Amplification of reference gene primers provided the estimated nucleated cell counts. Sequencing used immunoSEQ multiplex PCR; TCRdb keeps in-frame clones, though not all of them. That table furnishes V, J and clone size, whereas the DNA furnished D and trimming. Here the sample spans under 250,000 clones, almost 85% being singletons. The V gene end was trimmed by 0 bases and the J gene end by 4 bases; junction bases not matched to a gene: 7. The V gene's germline CDR1 is SGHRS and CDR2 YFSETQ. This CDR3 has 15 amino acids. The receptor's source is a woman in her sixties or seventies with COVID-19, enrolled during active disease. This chain links TRBV5-1 with TRBJ2-7; 7 bases agree with TRBD1. The sequencing input was peripheral blood. CDR3 amino acids: CASSLAETGSYEQYF. DNA for the CDR3: TGCGCCAGCAGCTTGGCCGAGACAGGGAGTTACGAGCAGTACTTC. The full variable domain, with the rest looked up from reference TRBV5-1 and TRBJ2-7, is KAGVTQTPRYLIKTRGQQVTLSCSPISGHRSVSWYQQTPGQGLQFLFEYFSETQRNKGNFPGRFSGRQFSNSRSEMNVSTLELGDSALYLCASSLAETGSYEQYFGPGTRLTVT.